The sample holds a few counts of the clone carrying this T cell receptor beta chain. TCRdb reprocessed the 5' RACE reads via MiXCR and lists one record per CDR3 protein. The table lists some 440,000 distinct CDR3 sequences, more than 20% of them singletons. This record comes from a study of identical twins. Between the trimmed V and J ends, which lost 4 bases and 0 bases, there was a span of 12 bases. CDR1 and CDR2 from the germline V gene are SGHRS and YFSETQ. The CDR3 totals 15 residues. These data also featured in a second study, about T cells expressing NK-cell markers.

The chain links TRBV5-1 to TRBJ2-3; TRBD2 is a possible D gene (6 bases). The clonotype comes from a woman under 30 in good health. Sequencing input: CD4+ T cells sorted from blood. CDR3 nucleotides: TGCGCCAGCAGCCCCCCTGGGGGGAGCACAGATACGCAGTATTTT. This codes for CASSPPGGSTDTQYF.